This T cell receptor (beta chain) was recorded in a study of blood T cell repertoires in COVID-19. The participants were between about 18 and 90 years old and came from about two dozen US areas. Assay used: immunoSEQ multiplex PCR; TCRdb lists only in-frame clones, some missing. The sample gives 250,000 to 350,000 clones, 90% of which show up once; 4% to 5.5% is in the top ten. Sample: PBMCs or T cells enriched from blood (not recorded which). This TCR was recovered from a woman younger than 35 with acute COVID-19.

CDR3 sequence: CASSLDRGSYNEQFF. CDR3 nucleotides: TGTGCCAGCAGCCTCGACAGGGGCTCCTACAATGAGCAGTTCTTC. This chain uses TRBV7-3 with TRBJ2-1; 8 nucleotides agree with TRBD1. Germline CDR1 SGHTA, CDR2 FQGTGA. The V segment lost 5 bases and the J segment 0 bases; nucleotides outside the gene matches: 3. The CDR3 spans 15 residues. The whole variable domain, remainder taken from reference TRBV7-3 and TRBJ2-1, is GAGVSQTPSNKVTEKGKYVELRCDPISGHTALYWYRQSLGQGPEFLIYFQGTGAADDSGLPNDRFFAVRPEGSVSTLKIQRTERGDSAVYLCASSLDRGSYNEQFFGPGTRLTVL.